One sample yielded the 23 T cell receptor beta chains listed below, sequenced in a study of immune heterogeneity within non-small cell lung tumors. The template consisted of bulk tumor genomic DNA, with about 620 ng used per sample. Several biopsies per primary tumor were taken during surgery, spaced as far apart as possible. The study cohort was described as untreated, and its members had newly diagnosed non-small cell lung cancer. They went on to have curative surgery. The TCR beta CDR3 region was amplified by multiplex PCR employing 32 V and 13 J primers. TCRdb re-called the multiplex PCR reads with MiXCR, one entry per CDR3 protein. In the table there are roughly 9,700 distinct CDR3 sequences, around 17% of which are singletons. The sequencing sample was made of lung tumor tissue. The source of these receptors is a man between 35 and 55 years old with non-small cell lung cancer.

Only a few counts were recorded for this clonotype. A much larger clonotype is one base distant, so this may be a read error. This chain joins TRBV7-9 and TRBJ2-7, with D hard to call. The germline CDR1 and CDR2 sequences are SEHNR and FQNEAQ (reference sequence). This CDR3 spans 14 amino acids. The CDR3: CVSSLGNRPYEQYF. Written as DNA, the CDR3 is TGTGTCAGCAGCTTAGGGAACAGACCCTACGAGCAGTACTTC.

This clonotype was seen repeatedly, ten times or more. The V call is TRBV27, the J call TRBJ2-1; 11 bases map to TRBD2. The CDR3 has 14 residues. The junction had 5 bases not matched to a gene; V was cut back by 6 bases and J by 7 bases. From germline, CDR1 is MNHEY and CDR2 SMNVEV (reference sequence). The CDR3 region is CASSPLAGVNEQFF. CDR3 DNA: TGTGCCAGCAGCCCACTAGCGGGAGTAAATGAGCAGTTCTTC.

This clonotype is medium-sized in the sample. This chain connects TRBV28 to TRBJ2-7; TRBD1 is a possible D gene (6 bases). V was trimmed by 5 bases and J by 1 base, leaving 15 bases between them. The CDR3 has 15 amino acids. The germline CDR1 and CDR2 sequences are MDHEN and SYDVKM. In DNA, the CDR3 is TGTGCCAGCAGTCTACCCCCCGGGACATCCTACGAGCAGTACTTC. Translating it yields CASSLPPGTSYEQYF.

This clonotype is classed as medium-sized. This CDR3 reads CATSGGLAAYNEQFF. CDR3 nucleotides: TGTGCCACCAGCGGGGGACTAGCGGCCTACAATGAGCAGTTCTTC. V usage is TRBV15 and J usage is TRBJ2-1, with 11 bases matching TRBD2. The CDR3 contains 15 residues. Trimming took 5 bases from V and 2 from J; bases not matched to a gene: 2. Germline V gives CDR1 LNHNV, CDR2 YYDKDF (reference sequence). The full variable domain, rest sourced from reference TRBV15 and TRBJ2-1, is DAMVIQNPRYQVTQFGKPVTLSCSQTLNHNVMYWYQQKSSQAPKLLFHYYDKDFNNEADTPDNFQSRRPNTSFCFLDIRSPGLGDTAMYLCATSGGLAAYNEQFFGPGTRLTVL.

Regarding this clonotype: This clone may be a read error of a much larger clone one base away. The chain carries TRBV7-3 and TRBJ2-3; D possibly corresponds to TRBD2 (6 bases). CDR1 is SGHTA, CDR2 FQGTGA, per germline. This CDR3 spans 14 amino acids. CDR3 loop: CASSRAGSTYTQYF. The CDR3 nucleotides read TGTGCCAGCAGTCGCGCGGGGAGCACATATACGCAGTATTTT.

V gene TRBV4-1 combines with J gene TRBJ1-1, with a possible D match to TRBD1 (5 bases). Trimming shortened V by 1 base and J by 2 bases, and 11 bases separated the two germline ends. The CDR3 runs to 15 residues. CDR1 and CDR2 from the germline V gene are MGHRA and YSYEKL. CDR3 in DNA: TGCGCCAGCAGCCAAGTAGGGGCGGGTAACACTGAAGCTTTCTTT. This translates into CASSQVGAGNTEAFF.

This clonotype is labeled medium-sized. The chain couples TRBV6-2 or TRBV6-3 to TRBJ2-1; the D is unclear. The length of the CDR3 is 13 residues. V lost 0 bases and J 7 bases, leaving 7 bases between the germline ends. Germline values: CDR1 MNHEY, CDR2 SVGEGT. CDR3 coding DNA: TGTGCCAGCAGTTACTCCGCTAGAAATGAGCAGTTCTTC. Amino acid sequence: CASSYSARNEQFF.

By share, this clonotype ranks as medium-sized. The CDR3 sequence is CSALGLGREKLFF. CDR3 DNA: TGCAGTGCTCTGGGACTGGGAAGGGAAAAACTGTTTTTT. The chain links TRBV20-1 to TRBJ1-4, with TRBD1 as a possible D gene (5 bases). The V end lost 5 bases, the J end lost 8 bases, and 15 bases lay between the germline ends. Germline V gene lookup returns CDR1 DFQATT and CDR2 SNEGSKA (reference sequence). This CDR3 has 13 residues.

In its sample, this clonotype was seen many times. V gene TRBV4-1 combines with J gene TRBJ1-1; 7 nucleotides match TRBD1. Losses at the gene ends were 2 bases for V and 3 bases for J; bases not matched to a gene: 15. The CDR3 extends over 18 amino acids. In germline, CDR1 is MGHRA, CDR2 YSYEKL. CDR3 in amino acids: CASSQPSGRGGGDTEAFF. CDR3 nucleotide sequence: TGCGCCAGCAGCCAACCCTCGGGTAGAGGGGGCGGGGACACTGAAGCTTTCTTT.

This clonotype appeared many times. The gene calls are TRBV6-2 or TRBV6-3 and TRBJ1-5; unclear D gene. There are 15 residues in the CDR3. With 3 bases removed from V and 0 bases from J, the gap between germline ends came to 9 bases. Germline V gives CDR1 MNHEY, CDR2 SVGEGT. As DNA, the CDR3 is TGTGCCAGCAGTTATTGGGAGTATAGCAATCAGCCCCAGCATTTT. Protein product: CASSYWEYSNQPQHF.

This clonotype is judged medium-sized. This chain joins TRBV28 and TRBJ1-6; the D is unclear. Germline CDR1 is MDHEN and CDR2 is SYDVKM. Between the trimmed V and J ends, which lost 5 bases and 0 bases, there was a span of 5 bases. The CDR3 loop spans 14 amino acids. The DNA for the CDR3 is TGTGCCAGCAGTACCCCCTCCTATAATTCACCCCTCCACTTT. This gives the protein CASSTPSYNSPLHF.

This clonotype was seen ten or more times. The chain is built from TRBV6-2 or TRBV6-3 and TRBJ2-3, with 12 bases aligning to TRBD2. Trimming took 6 bases from V and 5 from J; bases not matched to a gene: 15. Germline V gene data show CDR1 as MNHEY and CDR2 as SVGEGT. CDR3 length: 18 residues. CDR3 DNA sequence: TGTGCCAGCAGCCCAAGCCTCACTAGCGGGAGGCCCATAGATACGCAGTATTTT. As protein: CASSPSLTSGRPIDTQYF.

By sample share, this clonotype is medium-sized (0.01 to 0.1%). The rearrangement uses TRBV28 and TRBJ1-1; no firm D call. V lost 3 bases and J lost 3, with 17 bases in between. CDR1 and CDR2 from the germline V gene are MDHEN and SYDVKM. CDR3 length: 16 amino acids. The CDR3 region is CASSFYGVGDDTEAFF. The CDR3 DNA reads as TGTGCCAGCAGTTTCTACGGGGTTGGGGATGACACTGAAGCTTTCTTT.

At least ten counts were recorded for this clonotype. The chain is built from TRBV7-3 and TRBJ2-7; D call uncertain. The germline V gene has CDR1 SGHTA and CDR2 FQGTGA. This CDR3 contains 15 residues. Trimming stripped 3 bases from V and 6 bases from J, with 18 bases between. This CDR3 is CASSLLAGDASEQYF. CDR3 bases: TGTGCCAGCAGCTTGCTTGCAGGAGACGCCTCCGAGCAGTACTTC.

The J gene is TRBJ2-7, the V gene TRBV10-3; D is uncertain. This CDR3 comprises 17 residues. CDR1 ENHRY and CDR2 SYGVKD come from the germline V gene. The germline V and J ends were trimmed by 2 bases and 3 bases, with 20 bases remaining between them. The CDR3 DNA follows: TGTGCCATCAGTGAGCCCTTTCCCGGGCAGATTAGCTACGAGCAGTACTTC. Translated: CAISEPFPGQISYEQYF.

Ten or more counts support this clonotype. The gene calls are TRBV6-1 and TRBJ1-2; 8 bases match TRBD1. There are 13 residues in the CDR3. V was clipped by 5 bases and J by 8 bases; unmatched bases: 7. CDR1 MNHNS and CDR2 SASEGT come from the germline V gene. In nucleotides, the CDR3 is TGTGCCAGCAGTAACGACAGGGGAGGAGGCTACACCTTC. It is translated as CASSNDRGGGYTF.

This clonotype has a count of ten or more. The genes are TRBV7-9 and TRBJ2-1, with 7 bases aligning to TRBD2. Germline CDR1 is SEHNR and CDR2 is FQNEAQ (reference sequence). CDR3 length: 14 residues. V gave up 5 bases and J gave up 7 bases; unmatched junction bases: 8. Here the CDR3 reads CASSRMREKNEQFF. CDR3 DNA sequence: TGTGCCAGCAGCCGCATGCGGGAGAAAAATGAGCAGTTCTTC.

As regards this clonotype: This may be a read error, as it is one base from a much larger clone. The V call is TRBV7-2, the J call TRBJ1-1; D is uncertain. CDR3 length: 12 amino acids. The germline V gene encodes CDR1 SGHTA and CDR2 FQGNSA. Trimming pared 7 bases from V and 5 bases from J, leaving 11 bases between. DNA for the CDR3: TGTGCCAGCATCCGCCCAGGAACTGAAGCTTTCTTT. This sequence encodes CASIRPGTEAFF.

The chain joins TRBV19 to TRBJ1-5; D may be TRBD1 (6 bases). The CDR3 loop spans 16 amino acids. Germline CDR1 LNHDA, CDR2 SQIVND (reference sequence). V dropped 7 bases and J dropped 0 bases, with 16 bases sitting between them. The DNA for the CDR3 is TGTGCCAGTACCACAGGGCGGGGATATAGCAATCAGCCCCAGCATTTT. Translated, it gives CASTTGRGYSNQPQHF.

This clonotype has ten or more counts. J is TRBJ2-5 and V is TRBV4-1, with D possibly being TRBD1 (8 bases). Trimming took off 4 bases at V and 0 bases at J, with 21 bases between the two ends. This CDR3 is built from 18 residues. Germline V CDR1 and CDR2: MGHRA, YSYEKL. CDR3 residues: CASSRGQGGPLYQETQYF. The CDR3 bases are TGCGCCAGCAGCCGCGGACAGGGAGGGCCTTTATACCAAGAGACCCAGTACTTC.

Sample share makes this clonotype medium-sized. The chain has TRBV6-1 and TRBJ2-5; TRBD1 or TRBD2 may be the D gene (5 bases each). This CDR3 is 12 amino acids long. Per the germline V gene, CDR1 is MNHNS and CDR2 is SASEGT. Trimming removed 8 bases from V and 9 bases from J, with 16 bases in between. CDR3 sequence reads: CASWDGDGAQYF. The CDR3 DNA sequence: TGTGCCAGCTGGGACGGGGATGGGGCCCAGTACTTC.

This clonotype was picked up many times. CDR3 coding DNA: TGTGCCAGCAGCGTACGGACCCACCTCGATAATTCACCCCTCCACTTT. Encoded protein: CASSVRTHLDNSPLHF. The chain combines TRBV9 with TRBJ1-6; D is uncertain. This CDR3 region has 16 residues. V was clipped by 1 base and J by 5 bases, with 13 bases between them. In germline, CDR1 is SGDLS, CDR2 YYNGEE.

A note on this clonotype: With a much larger clone just one base away, this may be a read error. The chain carries TRBV27 and TRBJ2-5, with D maybe TRBD2 (6 bases). Germline CDR1 and CDR2: MNHEY and SMNVEV (reference sequence). The CDR3 runs 16 residues. The CDR3 DNA reads TGTGCCAGCAGTTTATCGTCGAGTTGGACACGGGAGACCCATTACTTC. Protein: CASSLSSSWTRETHYF.